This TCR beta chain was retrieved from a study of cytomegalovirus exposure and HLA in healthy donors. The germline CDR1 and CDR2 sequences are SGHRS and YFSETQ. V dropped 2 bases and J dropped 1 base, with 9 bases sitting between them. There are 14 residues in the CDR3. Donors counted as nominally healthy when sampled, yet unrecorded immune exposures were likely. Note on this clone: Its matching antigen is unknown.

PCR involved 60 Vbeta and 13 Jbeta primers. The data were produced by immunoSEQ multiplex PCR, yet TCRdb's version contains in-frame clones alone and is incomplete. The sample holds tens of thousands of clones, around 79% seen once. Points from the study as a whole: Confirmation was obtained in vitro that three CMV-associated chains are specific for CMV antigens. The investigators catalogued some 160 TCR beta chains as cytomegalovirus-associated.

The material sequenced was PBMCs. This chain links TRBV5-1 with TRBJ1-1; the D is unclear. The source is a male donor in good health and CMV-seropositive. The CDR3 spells CASSFGQSNTEAFF. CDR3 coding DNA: TGCGCCAGCAGCTTTGGCCAATCGAACACTGAAGCTTTCTTT.